This T cell receptor beta chain is drawn from a study of OX40 agonist ivuxolimab in advanced cancers. Only in-frame clones appear in the TCRdb table, and some are missing; sequencing was by immunoSEQ multiplex PCR. This sample has approximately 74,000 clones, with around 91% found just once. The clonotype originates from an adult with an advanced solid tumor such as melanoma, head and neck, liver or kidney cancer. Sequenced here: CD4+ or CD8+ T cells sorted from blood, sampled in a trial of the OX40 agonist ivuxolimab.

In DNA form, the CDR3 reads TGTGCCAGCAGTATTCTCGAGAATTCACCCCTCCACTTT. Translating it yields CASSILENSPLHF. The rearrangement uses TRBV6-1 and TRBJ1-6; the D is unclear. There are 13 residues in the CDR3. CDR1 and CDR2 from the germline V gene are MNHNS and SASEGT. Trimming left V 5 bases short and J 7 bases short, with 9 bases between.